The 24 T cell receptor beta chains below come from one sample, sequenced in a study of cytomegalovirus exposure and HLA in healthy donors. TCRdb's copy holds only in-frame clones and misses some; the assay was immunoSEQ multiplex PCR. The sample yields 110,000 or so clones, approximately 86% seen once. Sample: PBMCs. These receptors all stem from a man younger than 35 in good health and CMV-seropositive.

Only one count was recorded for this clone. The chain joins TRBV7-9 to TRBJ1-1; D is unclear. V was trimmed by 5 bases and J by 1 base, leaving 11 bases between them. CDR3 length: 14 amino acids. Germline CDR1 is SEHNR and CDR2 is FQNEAQ (reference sequence). The CDR3 loop reads CASSLEQRNTEAFF. CDR3 DNA sequence: TGTGCCAGCAGCCTCGAACAGAGGAACACTGAAGCTTTCTTT.

This clone has a count of ten or more. The V and J genes are TRBV25-1 and TRBJ2-2; TRBD1 agrees at 10 bases. CDR1 MGHDK and CDR2 SYGVNS come from the germline V gene. The CDR3 has 15 amino acids. Trimming removed 4 bases from V and 3 bases from J; junction bases left unmatched: 2. In DNA, the CDR3 is TGTGCCAGCAGTGCCGGGACAGGGGACACCGGGGAGCTGTTTTTT. This sequence encodes CASSAGTGDTGELFF.

The rearrangement joins TRBV10-3 to TRBJ1-5, with unresolved D. The CDR3 has 14 residues. Germline lookup yields CDR1 ENHRY and CDR2 SYGVKD. V shed 2 bases and J shed 3 bases, with 8 bases lying between them. The CDR3 spells CAISEGLNNQPQHF. The CDR3 DNA follows: TGTGCCATCAGTGAGGGGCTTAACAATCAGCCCCAGCATTTT.

The chain employs TRBV5-6 and TRBJ1-2; D remains unclear. Trimming took 0 bases from V and 8 from J, leaving 14 bases between them. CDR1 is SGHDT, CDR2 YYEEEE, per germline. The CDR3 contains 14 residues. The CDR3 DNA reads as TGTGCCAGCAGCTTGGCAGACCTCCGGGGAGGCTACACCTTC. This translates into CASSLADLRGGYTF.

In DNA, the CDR3 is TGTGCCAGCAGTTACTTTAGCGGGGCTCACGAGCAGTACTTC. Translation gives CASSYFSGAHEQYF. The rearrangement links TRBV6-6 to TRBJ2-7, with TRBD2 matching 8 bases. V lost 1 base, J lost 5 bases, and 4 bases stayed unmatched. In germline, CDR1 is MNHNY, CDR2 SVGAGI (reference sequence). This CDR3 has 14 residues.

V is TRBV10-1 and J is TRBJ2-7, with TRBD2 matching 9 bases. The ends lost 2 bases at V and 4 bases at J; junction bases unmatched: 9. Germline V gives CDR1 WNHNN, CDR2 SYGVQD (reference sequence). The CDR3 extends over 16 amino acids. CDR3 amino acids: CASSEKRGDPWYEQYF. CDR3 nucleotides: TGCGCCAGCAGTGAGAAGCGGGGGGACCCTTGGTACGAGCAGTACTTC.

The rearrangement links TRBV4-2 to TRBJ2-1; TRBD2 matches at 11 bases. The CDR3 spans 15 residues. The trim removed 1 base at V and 6 bases at J, leaving 2 bases unmatched. Germline CDR1 and CDR2: LGHNA and YNFKEQ. This chain's CDR3 is CASSQGTSGGNEQFF. DNA of the CDR3: TGTGCCAGCAGCCAAGGAACTAGCGGGGGCAATGAGCAGTTCTTC.

The chain carries TRBV14 and TRBJ1-4, with 8 bases aligning to TRBD1. Germline CDR1 reads SGHDN; CDR2 reads FVKESK. Unmatched junction bases numbered 2, after V lost 1 base and J lost 4 bases. The CDR3 sequence is 15 residues long. CDR3 region: CASSQGTGLNEKLFF. CDR3 DNA: TGTGCCAGCAGCCAAGGGACAGGGCTTAATGAAAAACTGTTTTTT.

This clone was observed once. J is TRBJ1-4 and V is TRBV25-1, with TRBD1 matching 8 bases. The V segment lost 4 bases and the J segment 4 bases; nucleotides outside the gene matches: 8. Germline-derived CDR1 and CDR2 are MGHDK and SYGVNS. This CDR3 is 16 amino acids long. The CDR3 reads CASSVLGQGLNEKLFF. CDR3 nucleotide sequence: TGTGCCAGCAGTGTACTCGGACAGGGTCTTAATGAAAAACTGTTTTTT.

The chain is built from TRBV11-2 and TRBJ1-1; 8 bases are shared with TRBD1. The CDR3 extends over 14 amino acids. With 5 bases clipped from V and 2 bases from J, the junction kept 4 bases outside the gene matches. Germline V gene data show CDR1 as SGHAT and CDR2 as FQNNGV. The CDR3 reads CASSVQGGNTEAFF. The CDR3 coding sequence is TGTGCCAGCAGCGTACAGGGGGGAAACACTGAAGCTTTCTTT.

V gene TRBV2 combines with J gene TRBJ2-5, with 12 bases matching TRBD2. CDR1 SNHLY and CDR2 FYNNEI come from the germline V gene. This CDR3 has 15 amino acids. V trimming: 7 bases; J trimming: 3 bases; junction bases outside the gene matches: 6. The CDR3 DNA sequence: TGTGCCAGCACCGGACTAGCGGGGCGAGAAGAGACCCAGTACTTC. Amino acids: CASTGLAGREETQYF.

V gene TRBV6-1 combines with J gene TRBJ2-7; D is unclear. V was shortened by 1 base and J by 7 bases, with 11 bases between the two germline ends. The germline V gene has CDR1 MNHNS and CDR2 SASEGT. This CDR3 region has 13 residues. This CDR3 reads CASSEVVAREQYF. The DNA of the CDR3 is TGTGCCAGCAGTGAAGTCGTCGCGCGAGAGCAGTACTTC.

The chain carries TRBV4-3 and TRBJ2-2, with 9 bases identical to TRBD1. The CDR3 runs 18 residues. With 3 bases clipped from V and 3 bases from J, the junction kept 11 bases outside the gene matches. CDR1 is LGHNA, CDR2 YSLEER, per germline. The CDR3 region has the DNA TGCGCCAGCAGCCAGGGGCCCCCAGGGACAGGGTACACCGGGGAGCTGTTTTTT. Translated, it gives CASSQGPPGTGYTGELFF.

V is TRBV6-5 and J is TRBJ2-1; 12 positions agree with TRBD2. The V gene's germline CDR1 is MNHEY and CDR2 SVGAGI. This CDR3 has 15 amino acids. Trimming at V came to 2 bases and at J to 11 bases, leaving 7 bases not matched to a gene. CDR3 protein: CASSYPSGGAIKQFF. In DNA form, the CDR3 reads TGTGCCAGCAGTTACCCTAGCGGGGGGGCCATAAAGCAGTTCTTC.

The chain carries TRBV15 and TRBJ2-3, with D unclear. The CDR3 has 16 amino acids. The germline CDR1 and CDR2 sequences are LNHNV and YYDKDF (reference sequence). Trimming left V 1 base short and J 1 base short, with 12 bases between. CDR3 in amino acids: CATSRGGSAGTDTQYF. The CDR3 nucleotides are TGTGCCACCAGCAGAGGTGGAAGCGCGGGCACAGATACGCAGTATTTT.

This rearrangement joins TRBV4-1 to TRBJ1-6, with a possible D match to TRBD1 (6 bases). Germline values: CDR1 MGHRA, CDR2 YSYEKL. The length of the CDR3 is 15 residues. V lost 3 bases to trimming and J lost 5 bases, with 11 bases between them. This CDR3 reads CASSHPRGDNSPLHF. CDR3 bases: TGCGCCAGCAGCCATCCCAGGGGTGATAATTCACCCCTCCACTTT.

The chain couples TRBV7-8 to TRBJ1-1, with 7 bases identical to TRBD1. The length of the CDR3 is 13 residues. V gave up 4 bases and J gave up 9 bases; unmatched junction bases: 8. The germline V gene has CDR1 SGHVS and CDR2 FQNEAQ. The CDR3 is CASSSDRQGKAFF. CDR3 DNA: TGTGCCAGCAGCTCAGATCGACAGGGTAAAGCTTTCTTT.

A few counts support this clone. The chain employs TRBV4-1 and TRBJ1-5; the D is unclear. Trimming removed 4 bases from V and 1 base from J, with 8 bases in between. This CDR3 spans 14 amino acids. Germline loops: CDR1 MGHRA, CDR2 YSYEKL. The CDR3 DNA follows: TGCGCCAGCAGCCTTCTTGCGAGCAATCAGCCCCAGCATTTT. Encoded protein: CASSLLASNQPQHF.

The V gene is TRBV5-1, the J gene TRBJ2-1; 11 nucleotides match TRBD1. The germline gives CDR1 SGHRS, CDR2 YFSETQ. The CDR3 runs 14 residues. Trimming removed 4 bases from V and 10 bases from J; junction bases left unmatched: 7. CDR3 DNA: TGCGCCAGCAGCCCGGGGACAGGGGGGGAGGAGCAGTTCTTC. It codes for CASSPGTGGEEQFF.

Only one count was recorded for this clone. V usage is TRBV9 and J usage is TRBJ2-5, with 11 bases that match TRBD2. This CDR3 has 17 residues. The V gene's germline CDR1 is SGDLS and CDR2 YYNGEE. V shed 0 bases and J 5 bases; nucleotides not matched to a gene: 9. The CDR3 reads CASSVELAGAGVETQYF. CDR3 coding DNA: TGTGCCAGCAGCGTAGAACTAGCGGGGGCCGGTGTGGAGACCCAGTACTTC.

The chain uses TRBV4-1 and TRBJ1-2; possibly TRBD1 for D (5 bases). Germline CDR1 reads MGHRA; CDR2 reads YSYEKL. The CDR3 totals 14 residues. V shed 5 bases and J shed 3 bases, with 13 bases lying between them. CDR3 loop: CASSLDGGYYGYTF. Here the CDR3 DNA reads TGCGCCAGCAGCTTAGACGGGGGGTACTATGGCTACACCTTC.

As to this clone: The same CDR3 can be traced to other DNA sequences in this sample. This chain connects TRBV29-1 to TRBJ1-5, with a possible D match to TRBD1 (5 bases). The CDR3 totals 13 residues. The ends were cut back, 6 bases at V and 0 bases at J, with 9 bases in the middle. Germline-derived CDR1 and CDR2 are SQVTM and ANQGSEA. CDR3 nucleotide sequence: TGCAGCGTAGCCACAGGTAGCAATCAGCCCCAGCATTTT. This sequence encodes CSVATGSNQPQHF.

Points on this clone: Germline and junction disagree at one end, which may indicate a read error. This rearrangement joins TRBV15 to TRBJ2-7; a possible D gene is TRBD2 (5 bases). This CDR3 spans 14 amino acids. CDR1 is LNHNV and CDR2 is YYDKDF in the germline V gene (reference sequence). The CDR3 loop is CATRREGGSYEQYF. In nucleotides, the CDR3 is TGTGCCACCAGAAGAGAGGGCGGGTCCTACGAGCAGTACTTC.

This clone was recorded only once. The gene calls are TRBV18 and TRBJ1-1, with D possibly being TRBD1 (5 bases). The V end was cut by 5 bases, the J end by 5 bases, with 18 bases between. Per the germline V gene, CDR1 is KGHSH and CDR2 is LQKENI. The length of the CDR3 is 15 residues. CDR3 sequence reads: CASSTTAGRETEAFF. DNA for the CDR3: TGTGCCAGCTCAACCACGGCAGGGCGCGAAACTGAAGCTTTCTTT.